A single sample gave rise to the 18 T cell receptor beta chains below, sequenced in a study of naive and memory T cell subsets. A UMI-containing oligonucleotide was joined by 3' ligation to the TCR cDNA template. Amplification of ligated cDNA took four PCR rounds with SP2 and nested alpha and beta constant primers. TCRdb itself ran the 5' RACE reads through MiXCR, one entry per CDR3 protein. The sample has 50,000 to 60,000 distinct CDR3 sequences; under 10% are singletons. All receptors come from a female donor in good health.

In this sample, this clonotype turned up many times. The CDR3 loop reads CASSFREAYGYTF. In DNA, the CDR3 is TGTGCCAGCAGCTTTCGGGAGGCGTATGGCTACACCTTC. This rearrangement joins TRBV7-9 to TRBJ1-2; D unclear. The CDR3 runs 13 residues. The germline V gene encodes CDR1 SEHNR and CDR2 FQNEAQ (reference sequence). Trimming pared 3 bases from V and 5 bases from J, leaving 10 bases between.

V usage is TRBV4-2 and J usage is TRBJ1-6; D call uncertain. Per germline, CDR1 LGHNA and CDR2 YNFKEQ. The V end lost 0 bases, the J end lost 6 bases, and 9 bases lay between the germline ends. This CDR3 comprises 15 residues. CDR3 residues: CASSQELSLNSPLHF. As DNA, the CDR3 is TGTGCCAGCAGCCAAGAACTCTCACTTAATTCACCCCTCCACTTT.

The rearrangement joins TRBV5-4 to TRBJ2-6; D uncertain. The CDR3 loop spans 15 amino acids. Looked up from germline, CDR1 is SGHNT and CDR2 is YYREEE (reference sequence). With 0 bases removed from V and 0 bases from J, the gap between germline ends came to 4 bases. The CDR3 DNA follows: TGTGCCAGCAGCTTGGGGAACTCTGGGGCCAACGTCCTGACTTTC. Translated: CASSLGNSGANVLTF.

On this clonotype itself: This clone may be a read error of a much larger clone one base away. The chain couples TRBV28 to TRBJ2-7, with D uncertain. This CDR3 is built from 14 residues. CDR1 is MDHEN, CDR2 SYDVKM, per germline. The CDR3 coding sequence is TGTGCCAGCAGTTCCAGCGTCCCGTCCTACGAGCGGTACTTC. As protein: CASSSSVPSYERYF. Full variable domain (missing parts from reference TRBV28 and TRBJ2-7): DVKVTQSSRYLVKRTGEKVFLECVQDMDHENMFWYRQDPGLGLRLIYFSYDVKMKEKGDIPEGYSVSREKKERFSLILESASTNQTSMYLCASSSSVPSYERYFGPGTRLTVT.

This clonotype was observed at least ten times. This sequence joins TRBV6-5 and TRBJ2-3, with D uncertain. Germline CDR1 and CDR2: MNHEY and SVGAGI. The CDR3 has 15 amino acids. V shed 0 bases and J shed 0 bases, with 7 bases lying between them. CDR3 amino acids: CASSYSSLSTDTQYF. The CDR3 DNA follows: TGTGCCAGCAGTTACTCATCACTTAGCACAGATACGCAGTATTTT.

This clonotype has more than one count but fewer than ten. The CDR3 region is CASSWAAGPKETQYF. The CDR3 DNA sequence: TGTGCCAGCAGTTGGGCAGCGGGTCCTAAAGAGACCCAGTACTTC. The chain couples TRBV6-2 or TRBV6-3 to TRBJ2-5; D is possibly TRBD2 (6 bases). Between the trimmed V and J ends, which lost 4 bases and 3 bases, there was a span of 15 bases. CDR1 and CDR2 from the germline V gene are MNHEY and SVGEGT. This CDR3 spans 15 amino acids.

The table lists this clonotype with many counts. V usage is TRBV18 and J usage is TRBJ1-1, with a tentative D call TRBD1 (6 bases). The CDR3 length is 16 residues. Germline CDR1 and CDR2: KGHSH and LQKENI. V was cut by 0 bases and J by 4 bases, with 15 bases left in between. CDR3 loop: CASSPPAGVYGTEAFF. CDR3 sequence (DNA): TGTGCCAGCTCACCACCTGCAGGGGTATATGGCACTGAAGCTTTCTTT.

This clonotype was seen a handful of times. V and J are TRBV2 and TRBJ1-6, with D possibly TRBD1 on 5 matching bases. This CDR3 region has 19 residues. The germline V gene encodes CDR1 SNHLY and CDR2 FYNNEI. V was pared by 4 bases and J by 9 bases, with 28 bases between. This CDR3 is CASSVWDLSAPTFVSPLHF. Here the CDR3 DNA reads TGTGCCAGCAGTGTCTGGGACTTATCCGCCCCGACCTTCGTTTCACCCCTCCACTTT.

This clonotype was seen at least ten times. CDR3 nucleotide sequence: TGTGCCAGCAGCCTCGTGGGGGACAATGAGCAGTTCTTC. It codes for CASSLVGDNEQFF. The V and J genes are TRBV7-8 and TRBJ2-1, with D perhaps TRBD1 or TRBD2 (5 bases each). CDR3 length: 13 amino acids. Per the germline V gene, CDR1 is SGHVS and CDR2 is FQNEAQ. V gave up 5 bases and J gave up 5 bases, with 10 bases separating them. The entire variable domain, with the rest obtained from reference TRBV7-8 and TRBJ2-1, is as follows: GAGVSQSPRYKVAKRGQDVALRCDPISGHVSLFWYQQALGQGPEFLTYFQNEAQLDKSGLPSDRFFAERPEGSVSTLKIQRTQQEDSAVYLCASSLVGDNEQFFGPGTRLTVL.

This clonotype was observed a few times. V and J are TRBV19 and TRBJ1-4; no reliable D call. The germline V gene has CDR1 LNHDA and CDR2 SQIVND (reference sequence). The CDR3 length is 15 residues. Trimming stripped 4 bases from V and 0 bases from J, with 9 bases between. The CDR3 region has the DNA TGTGCCAGTAGTAGCCTCGGGGCAACTAATGAAAAACTGTTTTTT. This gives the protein CASSSLGATNEKLFF. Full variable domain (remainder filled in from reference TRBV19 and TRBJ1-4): DGGITQSPKYLFRKEGQNVTLSCEQNLNHDAMYWYRQDPGQGLRLIYYSQIVNDFQKGDIAEGYSVSREKKESFPLTVTSAQKNPTAFYLCASSSLGATNEKLFFGSGTQLSVL.

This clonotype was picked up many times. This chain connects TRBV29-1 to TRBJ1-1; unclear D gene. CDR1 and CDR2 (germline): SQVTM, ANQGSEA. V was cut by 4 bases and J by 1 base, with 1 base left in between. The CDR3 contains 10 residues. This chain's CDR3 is CSVANTEAFF. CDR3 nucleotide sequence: TGCAGCGTTGCGAACACTGAAGCTTTCTTT.

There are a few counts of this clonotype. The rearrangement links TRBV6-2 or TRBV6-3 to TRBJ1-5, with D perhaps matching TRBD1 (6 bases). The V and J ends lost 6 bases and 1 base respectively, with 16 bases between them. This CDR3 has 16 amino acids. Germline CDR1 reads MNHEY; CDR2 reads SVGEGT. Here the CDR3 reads CASSHGGGMSNQPQHF. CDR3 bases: TGTGCCAGCAGCCACGGAGGGGGGATGAGCAATCAGCCCCAGCATTTT.

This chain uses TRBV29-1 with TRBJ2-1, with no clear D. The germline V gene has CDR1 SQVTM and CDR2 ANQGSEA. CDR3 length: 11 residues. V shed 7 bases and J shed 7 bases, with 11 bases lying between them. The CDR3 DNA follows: TGCAGCGCCGAGTCGATGAATGAGCAGTTCTTC. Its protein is CSAESMNEQFF.

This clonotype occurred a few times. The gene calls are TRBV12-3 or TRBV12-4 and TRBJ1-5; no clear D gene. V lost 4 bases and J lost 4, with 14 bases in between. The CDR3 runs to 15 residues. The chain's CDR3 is CASSSLGINNQPQHF. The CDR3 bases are TGTGCCAGCAGTTCTTTGGGAATTAATAATCAGCCCCAGCATTTT.

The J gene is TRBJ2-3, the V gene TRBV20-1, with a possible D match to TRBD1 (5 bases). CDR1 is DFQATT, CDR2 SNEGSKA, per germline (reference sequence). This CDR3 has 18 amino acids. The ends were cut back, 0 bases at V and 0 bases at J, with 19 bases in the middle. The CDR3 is CSARDMTQGDSSTDTQYF. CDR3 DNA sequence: TGCAGTGCTAGAGATATGACACAAGGGGATTCTAGCACAGATACGCAGTATTTT.

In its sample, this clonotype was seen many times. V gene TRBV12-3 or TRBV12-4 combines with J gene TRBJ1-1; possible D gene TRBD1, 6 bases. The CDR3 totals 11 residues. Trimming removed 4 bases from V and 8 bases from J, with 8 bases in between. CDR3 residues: CASSYRVEAFF. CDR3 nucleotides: TGTGCCAGCAGTTACAGGGTGGAAGCTTTCTTT.

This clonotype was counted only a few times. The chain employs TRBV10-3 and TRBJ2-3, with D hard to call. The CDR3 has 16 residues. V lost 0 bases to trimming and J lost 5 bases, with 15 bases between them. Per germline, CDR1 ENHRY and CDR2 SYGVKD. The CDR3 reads CAISESGGRSGDTQYF. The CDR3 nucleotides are TGTGCCATCAGTGAGTCGGGCGGACGGTCCGGAGATACGCAGTATTTT.

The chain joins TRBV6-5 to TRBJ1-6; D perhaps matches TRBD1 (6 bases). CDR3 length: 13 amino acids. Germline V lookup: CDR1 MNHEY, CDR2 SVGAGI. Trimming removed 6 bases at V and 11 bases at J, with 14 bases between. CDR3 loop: CASSQGKGTPLHF. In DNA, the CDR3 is TGTGCCAGCAGCCAGGGGAAGGGGACACCCCTCCACTTT.